The 30 T cell receptor beta chains reported below all come from one sample, sequenced in a study of tissue T cells after allogeneic stem cell transplantation. Clones were sequenced by immunoSEQ multiplex PCR, and TCRdb holds only the in-frame ones, with some missing. This sample has more than 2,000 clones, with roughly 40% found just once. As for time point: mouse harvest day 14 after allogeneic transplant. Tail vein injection delivered 10^7 T-cell-depleted bone marrow cells and 10^6 splenic CD5+ T cells. The source material was lymph node tissue. The receptors stem from a female BALB/c mouse given C57BL/6 T cells with graft-versus-host disease after an allogeneic hematopoietic cell transplant.

In the case of this clone: The gene symbols are mouse symbols. The read comes to an end 1 residue before the CDR3 does, leaving the germline J gene to fill in the end. The gene calls are TRBV26 and TRBJ2-2; D unresolved. Germline lookup yields CDR1 KGHPV and CDR2 FQNQEV (reference sequence). With 3 bases removed from V and 1 base from J, the gap between germline ends came to 6 bases. The CDR3 contains 14 residues. The CDR3 loop reads CASSLEGNTGQLYF. CDR3 DNA, as far as it was read: TGTGCCAGCAGTCTCGAGGGAAACACCGGGCAGCTCTAC.

A word on this clone: These gene names are mouse names. The CDR3 end lies 1 residue beyond the end of the read and is filled in from the germline J gene. The gene calls are TRBV3 and TRBJ2-4; 10 bases are shared with TRBD2. There are 14 residues in the CDR3. Germline V lookup: CDR1 SNHLY, CDR2 FYNGKV (reference sequence). V was pared by 6 bases and J by 6 bases, with 6 bases of the junction left unmatched. The CDR3: CASRLGGRVNTLYF. CDR3 DNA, as far as it was read: TGTGCCAGCAGGCTGGGGGGGCGGGTGAACACCTTGTAC.

As concerns this clone: Gene names denote mouse genes. The read terminates 1 residue ahead of where the CDR3 ends, so the germline J gene completes it. V usage is TRBV29 and J usage is TRBJ1-6; possibly TRBD1 for D (5 bases). TRBJ1-6 is labeled an ORF, and its function is uncertain. Germline CDR1 is MSHET and CDR2 is SYDVDS. Trimming pared 0 bases from V and 10 bases from J, leaving 10 bases between. CDR3 length: 14 residues. CDR3 DNA (partial): TGTGCTAGCAGTTTATCGTTGGGGCGGTCGCCCCTCTAC. It encodes CASSLSLGRSPLY. The CDR3 in full is CASSLSLGRSPLYF.

A note on this clone: Mouse names are used for the genes. The sequence runs out 1 residue before the end of the CDR3; the remainder is reconstructed from the germline J gene. The V call is TRBV3, the J call TRBJ2-4; D not certain. Trimming took off 2 bases at V and 0 bases at J, with 6 bases between the two ends. The CDR3 consists of 14 residues. The germline V gene encodes CDR1 SNHLY and CDR2 FYNGKV (reference sequence). The CDR3 DNA, read in part, is TGTGCCAGCAGCTTACAATCTAGTCAAAACACCTTGTAC. It encodes CASSLQSSQNTLY. The full CDR3 sequence reads CASSLQSSQNTLYF.

A word on this clone: Genes here carry mouse names. The CDR3 goes on 1 residue after the read ends, and that part is filled in from the germline J gene. The V gene is TRBV26, the J gene TRBJ1-6; D is ambiguous. TRBJ1-6 is annotated as an ORF whose role is uncertain. V dropped 4 bases and J dropped 4 bases, with 5 bases sitting between them. This CDR3 is built from 13 residues. Per the germline V gene, CDR1 is KGHPV and CDR2 is FQNQEV (reference sequence). The CDR3 bases that were read are TGTGCCAGCAGTCACAAGTATAATTCGCCCCTCTAC. Amino acid sequence: CASSHKYNSPLY. The whole CDR3 protein reads CASSHKYNSPLYF.

On this clone: Gene names are mouse gene names. The CDR3 is cut off 1 residue early in the read; its end comes from the germline J gene. The rearrangement joins TRBV13-2 to TRBJ2-3, with 13 bases aligning to TRBD2. Germline CDR1 NNHNN, CDR2 SYGAGS (reference sequence). The CDR3 is 13 amino acids. V shed 5 bases and J 12 bases; nucleotides not matched to a gene: 6. CDR3 DNA (partial): TGTGCCAGCGGCTGGGACTGGGGGGGGTCTCTGTAT. Translation: CASGWDWGGSLY. The entire CDR3 protein is CASGWDWGGSLYF.

By sample share, this clone is large (0.1 to 1%). Each gene name is a mouse one. Read data end 1 residue before the CDR3 end; the end is taken from the germline J gene. The rearrangement links TRBV13-3 to TRBJ1-3, with D perhaps matching TRBD1 (6 bases). V lost 3 bases to trimming and J lost 0 bases, with 7 bases between them. The CDR3 sequence is 14 residues long. CDR1 and CDR2 from the germline V gene are NNHDY and SYVADS. The sequenced part of the CDR3 DNA is TGTGCCAGCAGTGGGACAGTTTCTGGAAATACGCTCTAT. As protein: CASSGTVSGNTLY. The full CDR3 reads CASSGTVSGNTLYF.

This clone counts as medium-sized. Germline and genes: mouse. The missing CDR3 end, 1 residue past where the read stops, is filled in from the germline J gene. The chain has TRBV3 and TRBJ2-7; D is possibly TRBD1 (6 bases). Germline V CDR1 and CDR2: SNHLY, FYNGKV (reference sequence). The CDR3 is 11 amino acids. Trimming cost V 6 bases and J 3 bases, with 6 bases left between them. The sequenced CDR3 bases are TGTGCCAGCAGGGACAGCTATGAACAGTAC. It yields the protein CASRDSYEQY. The whole CDR3 reads CASRDSYEQYF.

This clone is categorized as medium-sized (0.01 to 0.1%). Mouse gene names and germline throughout. Read coverage stops 1 residue before the CDR3 terminus; the germline J gene supplies the remainder. The chain recombines TRBV2 with TRBJ1-2; D not certain. Trimming cost V 4 bases and J 5 bases, with 5 bases left between them. Germline V gene data show CDR1 as LGHNA and CDR2 as YSYQKL. This CDR3 is 11 amino acids long. The covered CDR3 bases are TGTGCCAGCAGCCCGGGATCCGACTACACC. It encodes CASSPGSDYT. The entire CDR3 protein reads CASSPGSDYTF. Full variable domain (missing parts from reference TRBV2 and TRBJ1-2): DPKIIQKPKYLVAVTGSEKILICEQYLGHNAMYWYRQSAKKPLEFMFSYSYQKLMDNQTASSRFQPQSSKKNHLDLQITALKPDDSATYFCASSPGSDYTFGSGTRLLVI.

This clone came up a few times. Gene names follow the mouse nomenclature. Sequencing ends 1 residue short of the CDR3 end; the germline J gene provides the rest. The V call is TRBV26, the J call TRBJ2-3, with a possible D match to TRBD1 (6 bases). The length of the CDR3 is 14 residues. With 3 bases removed from V and 0 bases from J, the gap between germline ends came to 7 bases. Germline CDR1 is KGHPV and CDR2 is FQNQEV (reference sequence). The DNA read from the CDR3 is TGTGCCAGCAGTCTACAGGGAAGTGCAGAAACGCTGTAT. Its protein product is CASSLQGSAETLY. The complete CDR3 sequence is CASSLQGSAETLYF.

This clone came up a few times. Genes and germline are mouse. The read halts 1 residue ahead of the CDR3 end, with the missing end drawn from the germline J gene. The genes are TRBV23 and TRBJ2-1; the table assigns TRBD1, which was not confirmed against the DNA. The CDR3 is 14 amino acids. Germline V gene sequence: CDR1 KGHTA, CDR2 FQNQQP. The CDR3 reads CSSSTGTGNAEQFF. The sequenced CDR3 bases are TGCTCCAGCAGTACCGGGACAGGGAATGCTGAGCAGTTC.

The table lists this clone with a few counts. The listed genes are named as in mouse. The sequenced fragment ends 1 residue before the CDR3 boundary, so the rest is inferred from the germline J gene. The rearrangement uses TRBV26 and TRBJ1-1; D is unclear. The V end was cut by 6 bases, the J end by 1 base, with 9 bases between. Germline V lookup: CDR1 KGHPV, CDR2 FQNQEV (reference sequence). The CDR3 runs 13 residues. CDR3 residues: CASRPYRNTEVFF. The sequenced CDR3 bases are TGTGCCAGCAGGCCTTACAGAAACACAGAAGTCTTC. Together with reference TRBV26 and TRBJ1-1, the CDR3 gives the full variable domain: NSKVIQTPRYLVKGQGQKAKMRCIPEKGHPVVFWYQQNKNNEFKFLINFQNQEVLQQIDMTEKRFSAECPSNSPCSLEIQSSEAGDSALYLCASRPYRNTEVFFGKGTRLTVV.

Comments on this clone: The listed genes are named as in mouse. The read halts 1 residue ahead of the CDR3 end, with the missing end drawn from the germline J gene. J is TRBJ1-2 and V is TRBV1, with a possible D match to TRBD1 (6 bases). V was trimmed by 1 base and J by 4 bases, leaving 10 bases between them. CDR1 is NSQYPW, CDR2 LRSPGD, per germline (reference sequence). The CDR3 sequence is 14 residues long. This CDR3 reads CTCSAAGQGSDYTF. The part of the CDR3 DNA that was read is TGCACCTGCAGTGCAGCGGGACAAGGCTCCGACTACACC.

A remark on this clone: Here the gene names and germline are mouse. From the germline J gene comes the end of the CDR3, since the read stops 1 residue before it. The chain employs TRBV15 and TRBJ2-1, with D maybe TRBD1 (6 bases). V was trimmed by 3 bases and J by 0 bases, leaving 9 bases between them. Germline loops: CDR1 SGHND, CDR2 FRSKSL. The CDR3 totals 15 residues. CDR3 region: CASSFKGVNYAEQFF. CDR3 DNA, as far as it was read: TGTGCCAGCAGTTTTAAGGGGGTTAACTATGCTGAGCAGTTC. The full variable domain, with the rest looked up from reference TRBV15 and TRBJ2-1, is DAGVTQTPRHEVAEKGQTIILKCEPVSGHNDLFWYRQTKIQGLELLSYFRSKSLMEDGGAFKDRFKAEMLNSSFSTLKIQPTEPKDSAVYLCASSFKGVNYAEQFFGPGTRLTVL.

This clone was counted only a few times. The gene names given are mouse names. The read is 1 residue too short to cover the CDR3 end, so that end is filled in from the germline J gene. The chain is built from TRBV26 and TRBJ2-1; 12 nucleotides line up with TRBD1. J was trimmed by 7 bases and V by 6 bases; bases with no gene match: 4. Per germline, CDR1 KGHPV and CDR2 FQNQEV (reference sequence). CDR3 length: 14 residues. The CDR3 is CASRPGQGAAEQFF. CDR3 DNA, as far as it was read: TGTGCCAGCAGACCGGGACAGGGGGCCGCTGAGCAGTTC.

By sample share, this clone is large. Here the gene names and germline are mouse. The CDR3 extends 1 residue past the end of the read, so its final part is completed from the germline J gene. The J gene is TRBJ2-1, the V gene TRBV13-1; D possibly corresponds to TRBD2 (6 bases). Germline-derived CDR1 and CDR2 are NSHNY and SYGAGN. The CDR3 covers 14 residues. V dropped 2 bases and J dropped 4 bases, with 10 bases sitting between them. The CDR3 protein is CASSELGRYAEQFF. The part of the CDR3 DNA that was read is TGTGCCAGCAGTGAGCTGGGGAGGTATGCTGAGCAGTTC.

Concerning this clone itself: The gene names here belong to mouse. The read terminates 1 residue ahead of where the CDR3 ends, so the germline J gene completes it. The rearrangement joins TRBV3 to TRBJ1-1; D is perhaps TRBD1 (5 bases). Per the germline V gene, CDR1 is SNHLY and CDR2 is FYNGKV (reference sequence). This CDR3 contains 13 residues. Trimming removed 4 bases at V and 1 base at J, with 7 bases between. CDR3 DNA, as far as it was read: TGTGCCAGCAGCTCCCAGGGGAACACAGAAGTCTTC. Its protein product is CASSSQGNTEVF. The whole CDR3 region reads CASSSQGNTEVFF.

About this clone itself: Gene names and germline match the mouse. The CDR3 is cut off 1 residue early in the read; its end comes from the germline J gene. The V gene is TRBV15, the J gene TRBJ2-3, with 9 bases aligning to TRBD2. Per the germline V gene, CDR1 is SGHND and CDR2 is FRSKSL. Germline trimming cut 6 bases from V and 1 base from J; bases unmatched to any gene: 2. This CDR3 has 14 residues. Incomplete CDR3 DNA: TGTGCCAGCAGACCTGGGGGGGGTGCAGAAACGCTGTAT. This codes for CASRPGGGAETLY. The whole CDR3 is CASRPGGGAETLYF.

To note about this clone: Genes here carry mouse names. The read gets to within 1 residue of the CDR3 end, and the germline J gene fills in the rest. The rearrangement links TRBV26 to TRBJ2-4, with D possibly TRBD1 on 6 matching bases. Trimming took off 4 bases at V and 0 bases at J, with 8 bases between the two ends. Germline V gene data show CDR1 as KGHPV and CDR2 as FQNQEV (reference sequence). The CDR3 is 14 residues long. The CDR3 DNA, read in part, is TGTGCCAGCAGTCGGGACAATAGTCAAAACACCTTGTAC. Translated: CASSRDNSQNTLY. The complete CDR3 sequence is CASSRDNSQNTLYF.

This clone appeared a few times. Genes and germline are mouse. The CDR3 end falls 1 residue outside the read, so it is completed with the germline J gene. Distinct nucleotide sequences in the sample also encode this CDR3. The gene calls are TRBV26 and TRBJ1-2; no definite D call. This CDR3 has 13 amino acids. Per the germline V gene, CDR1 is KGHPV and CDR2 is FQNQEV (reference sequence). V dropped 2 bases and J dropped 0 bases, with 4 bases sitting between them. Here the CDR3 reads CASSLTANSDYTF. Incomplete CDR3 DNA: TGTGCCAGCAGTCTGACAGCAAACTCCGACTACACC.

This clone is categorized as medium-sized. The genes are named according to mouse. Read coverage stops 1 residue before the CDR3 terminus; the germline J gene supplies the remainder. The rearrangement uses TRBV14 and TRBJ1-3; D possibly corresponds to TRBD1 (5 bases). V was trimmed by 1 base and J by 2 bases, leaving 7 bases between them. Germline lookup yields CDR1 SGHDT and CDR2 FRDEAV. This CDR3 contains 14 residues. The chain's CDR3 is CASSFPRAGNTLYF. Incomplete CDR3 DNA: TGTGCCAGCAGTTTCCCCAGGGCTGGAAATACGCTCTAT.

A word on this clone: Genes here carry mouse names. Coverage ceases 1 residue before the CDR3 finishes, and the germline J gene fills in the end. The chain combines TRBV17 with TRBJ2-1; no reliable D call. Germline CDR1 MNHDT, CDR2 YYDKIL. Trimming removed 6 bases from V and 12 bases from J, with 3 bases in between. The CDR3 runs 8 residues. Partial CDR3 DNA: TGTGCTAGCAGGGGGCAGTTC. Amino acid sequence: CASRGQF. The CDR3, in full, reads CASRGQFF.

In its sample, this clone is large. The gene names given are mouse names. The read ends 1 residue shy of where the CDR3 ends; the end is completed using the germline J gene. The J gene is TRBJ2-7, the V gene TRBV13-3; TRBD1 might be the D (6 bases). CDR3 length equals 13 residues. In germline, CDR1 is NNHDY, CDR2 SYVADS. With 0 bases removed from V and 4 bases from J, the gap between germline ends came to 8 bases. The CDR3 region is CASSDGDKYEQYF. The DNA read from the CDR3 is TGTGCCAGCAGTGATGGGGACAAATATGAACAGTAC.

Notes on this clone: The gene names given are mouse names. The read ends 1 residue shy of where the CDR3 ends; the end is completed using the germline J gene. The chain joins TRBV26 to TRBJ2-5; TRBD1 aligns across 8 bases. The CDR3 covers 14 residues. Looked up from germline, CDR1 is KGHPV and CDR2 is FQNQEV (reference sequence). The J segment lost 6 bases and the V segment lost 4 bases, leaving 6 bases of the junction unmatched. The CDR3 spells CASSPTGEGDTQYF. CDR3 DNA (partial): TGTGCCAGCAGTCCGACAGGGGAGGGGGACACCCAGTAC.

On this clone: Any gene name here is a mouse gene name. The CDR3 extends 1 residue past the end of the read, so its final part is completed from the germline J gene. The chain recombines TRBV16 with TRBJ2-7; TRBD2 matches 10 bases. Germline CDR1 is SGHSA and CDR2 is FRNQAP. The CDR3 extends over 14 amino acids. V was clipped by 0 bases and J by 7 bases; unmatched bases: 3. CDR3 DNA, as far as it was read: TGTGCAAGCAGCTTAGATCTGGGGGGGCGAGAACAGTAC. It specifies CASSLDLGGREQY. The CDR3 in its entirety is CASSLDLGGREQYF.

A note on this clone: Each gene name is a mouse one. Read sequence stops 1 residue before the CDR3 end, and the germline J gene provides the missing end. The chain employs TRBV14 and TRBJ1-6, with TRBD1 matching over 7 bases. TRBJ1-6 carries the ORF label, with uncertain function. Germline V CDR1 and CDR2: SGHDT, FRDEAV. J lost 4 bases, V lost 4 bases, and 2 bases had no gene match. This CDR3 spans 14 amino acids. The CDR3 bases that were read are TGTGCCAGCAGTCGGGACAGATATAATTCGCCCCTCTAC. Its protein is CASSRDRYNSPLY. The whole CDR3 sequence reads CASSRDRYNSPLYF.

In the case of this clone: Mouse germline and gene names are used. Read coverage stops 1 residue before the CDR3 terminus; the germline J gene supplies the remainder. The gene calls are TRBV13-2 and TRBJ1-3; D call uncertain. The CDR3 contains 15 residues. CDR1 and CDR2 from the germline V gene are NNHNN and SYGAGS (reference sequence). V lost 0 bases to trimming and J lost 0 bases, with 7 bases between them. The CDR3 bases that were read are TGTGCCAGCGGTGATGCTAGCTATTCTGGAAATACGCTCTAT. It codes for CASGDASYSGNTLY. The full CDR3 protein is CASGDASYSGNTLYF.

This clone showed up just once. Gene names are mouse gene names. The read gets to within 1 residue of the CDR3 end, and the germline J gene fills in the rest. The V gene is TRBV26, the J gene TRBJ1-1; 12 bases are a match to TRBD1. The V and J ends lost 4 bases and 8 bases, in that order; junction bases with no gene match: 5. Germline-derived CDR1 and CDR2 are KGHPV and FQNQEV (reference sequence). The CDR3 totals 14 residues. The CDR3 here is CASSQPGQGAEVFF. The sequenced CDR3 bases are TGTGCCAGCAGTCAGCCGGGACAGGGGGCGGAAGTCTTC.

In its sample, this clone ranks as medium-sized (0.01 to 0.1%). Each gene name is a mouse one. With the read ending 1 residue before the CDR3 end, the germline J gene is used to fill in that end. The V and J genes are TRBV23 and TRBJ2-5; the table assigns TRBD2, which was not confirmed against the DNA. This CDR3 spans 11 amino acids. CDR1 and CDR2 from the germline V gene are KGHTA and FQNQQP. The CDR3 here is CSSSRGDTQYF. Partial CDR3 DNA: TGCTCCAGCAGCCGTGGGGACACCCAGTAC.

In its sample, this clone was seen once. Gene names are the mouse ones. The CDR3 extends 1 residue past the end of the read, so its final part is completed from the germline J gene. The chain has TRBV12-2 and TRBJ1-1; D is unclear. V lost 1 base and J 0 bases, leaving 11 bases between the germline ends. The CDR3 length is 15 residues. CDR1 is SGHLS and CDR2 is HYDKME in the germline V gene. The sequenced CDR3 bases are TGTGCCAGCTCTCTTCGACTGGGAGCAAACACAGAAGTCTTC. It encodes CASSLRLGANTEVF. The full CDR3 is CASSLRLGANTEVFF.